The rows below give T cell receptor beta chains drawn from one sample of a study of tumor-infiltrating lymphocytes in primary liver carcinoma. Each CDR3 protein gets one entry after TCRdb re-called the multiplex PCR reads with MiXCR. The repertoire holds about 74,000 distinct CDR3 sequences, more than 60% seen once, with about 27% in the top ten. Material: liver tumor tissue from sampling region 4. These receptors all come from a man between 40 and 49 years old with primary liver carcinoma and hepatitis B virus infection. CDR3s include the opening cysteine and the closing phenylalanine or tryptophan. The D gene is left open where the match is weak. Size is stated for part of the rows, as once, few or many counts, or as a class when the clone is expanded.

D gene	V gene	clone size	CDR3 length	J gene	CDR3 protein	CDR3 DNA
TRBD2	TRBV6-4	many	15	TRBJ2-2	CASSEREAPPGELFF	TGTGCCAGCAGTGAACGGGAGGCCCCCCCCGGGGAGCTGTTTTTT
TRBD1	TRBV29-1	many	10	TRBJ2-5	CSGTGETQYF	TGCAGCGGGACAGGGGAGACCCAGTACTTC
-	TRBV11-2	-	16	TRBJ2-1	CARSSRLSGRIYEQFF	TGTGCCAGGAGCTCGCGCCTCAGTGGGAGGATCTATGAGCAGTTCTTC
TRBD2	TRBV4-1	-	18	TRBJ2-3	CASSQIELAGWPGGTQYF	TGCGCCAGCAGCCAAATCGAACTAGCGGGATGGCCAGGAGGTACGCAGTATTTT
-	TRBV28	-	14	TRBJ2-1	CASSFTGRGDEQFF	TGTGCCAGTAGTTTTACCGGGAGAGGCGATGAGCAGTTCTTC
-	TRBV5-4	-	15	TRBJ2-2	CVSSLPGTLTGELFF	TGTGTCAGCAGCTTGCCCGGAACTCTCACCGGGGAGCTATTTTTT
-	TRBV6-6	many	15	TRBJ1-1	CASSYKGIGDTEAFF	TGTGCCAGCAGTTATAAGGGCATTGGAGACACTGAAGCTTTCTTT
TRBD2	TRBV29-1	-	15	TRBJ2-1	CNAEGREESYNEQFF	TGCAACGCTGAAGGGCGGGAGGAATCTTACAATGAGCAGTTCTTC
-	TRBV28	many	11	TRBJ2-3	CASSLTDTQYF	TGTGCCAGCAGTTTAACAGATACGCAGTATTTT
-	TRBV11-2	-	15	TRBJ2-1	CASSLERISSNGQLF	TGTGCCAGCAGCTTAGAGCGGATCTCCTCCAATGGGCAGCTCTTC
-	TRBV5-1	few	16	TRBJ2-2	CASSLAGGHNTGELFF	TGCGCCAGCAGCTTGGCCGGAGGCCACAACACCGGGGAGCTGTTTTTT
TRBD1	TRBV7-3	once	16	TRBJ2-2	CASSATGGSGTGELFF	TGTGCCAGCAGCGCCACAGGGGGCTCGGGGACCGGGGAGCTGTTTTTT
-	TRBV6-5	many	13	TRBJ2-3	CASNKASTDTQYF	TGTGCCAGCAACAAGGCTAGCACAGATACGCAGTATTTT
-	TRBV6-1	-	15	TRBJ2-3	CASSDQQEVTDTQYF	TGTGCCAGCAGTGACCAACAGGAAGTCACAGATACGCAGTATTTT
TRBD2	TRBV4-2	-	17	TRBJ2-1	CATTGLAGVYRSYEQFF	TGTGCCACTACTGGACTAGCGGGAGTTTATAGATCCTACGAGCAGTTCTTC
-	TRBV11-2	-	13	TRBJ1-2	CASSLDVNYGYTF	TGTGCCAGCAGCTTAGATGTAAACTATGGCTACACCTTC
-	TRBV6-6	few	12	TRBJ1-2	CASSLPTHGYTF	TGTGCCAGCAGTCTTCCGACGCATGGCTATACCTTC
TRBD1	TRBV6-5	-	16	TRBJ2-6	CASRVGDRSGANVKTF	TGTGCCAGCAGGGTAGGGGACAGATCCGGGGCCAACGTCAAGACTTTC
-	TRBV24-1	many	12	TRBJ2-7	CATSDFGDEQYF	TGTGCCACCAGTGATTTCGGGGACGAGCAGTACTTC
-	TRBV29-1	-	12	TRBJ2-5	CSVDRVQEAQYF	TGCAGCGTTGACAGGGTGCAAGAGGCTCAGTACTTC
-	TRBV29-1	many	13	TRBJ2-5	CSVVLGDQETQYF	TGCAGCGTTGTGTTAGGAGACCAAGAGACCCAGTACTTC
-	TRBV6-6	-	15	TRBJ1-1	CASSYGSAANTEAFF	TGTGCCAGCAGTTACGGGTCCGCCGCCAACACTGAAGCTTTTTTT
-	TRBV6-1	many	22	TRBJ2-3	CASSPDRVRWGSAGARADTQYF	TGTGCCAGCAGCCCGGACAGGGTCCGTTGGGGTTCGGCGGGAGCTCGGGCAGATACGCAGTATTTT
TRBD1	TRBV5-5	-	16	TRBJ2-7	CASSLIPGQGRDVQYF	TGTGCCAGCAGCCTAATTCCGGGACAGGGTAGGGACGTGCAGTACTTC
-	TRBV2	few	15	TRBJ2-1	CASSASDSLKDEQFF	TGTGCCAGCAGTGCTTCGGATAGCCTCAAGGATGAGCAGTTCTTC
-	TRBV2	-	16	TRBJ2-1	CASRLEGLNHYKEQFF	TGTGCCAGCAGGCTAGAGGGGCTCAATCACTACAAAGAGCAGTTCTTC
-	TRBV6-6	many	14	TRBJ2-5	CASSYGQFQETQYF	TGTGCCAGCAGTTACGGACAGTTCCAAGAGACCCAGTACTTC
TRBD2	TRBV11-2	few	15	TRBJ2-3	CASSLREVGTDTQYF	TGTGCCAGCAGCTTACGGGAGGTTGGCACAGATACGCAGTATTTT
-	TRBV7-9	-	16	TRBJ2-6	CASSFRLDSRANVLIF	TGTGCCAGCAGCTTTCGTTTGGACTCCCGGGCCAACGTCCTGATTTTC
-	TRBV11-1	-	19	TRBJ2-5	CASSPPPEVRKDIQDTQYF	TGTGCCAGCAGCCCGCCCCCGGAGGTCAGGAAGGACATCCAAGACACCCAATACTTC
-	TRBV4-2	many	14	TRBJ1-1	CASSPGGPGTEAFF	TGTGCCAGCAGCCCAGGCGGGCCGGGGACTGAAGCTTTCTTT
-	TRBV11-2	-	14	TRBJ2-5	CASGLTGLAETQYF	TGTGCCAGCGGACTAACAGGGCTCGCGGAGACCCAGTACTTC
TRBD1	TRBV24-1	many	15	TRBJ2-5	CATSDFDRGQETQYF	TGTGCCACCAGTGATTTCGACAGGGGACAAGAGACCCAGTACTTC
-	TRBV29-1	-	15	TRBJ2-2	CSVEKDSPNTRELFF	TGCAGCGTAGAGAAGGACAGTCCGAACACCAGGGAGCTGTTTTTT
TRBD2	TRBV6-2/TRBV6-3	medium-sized	15	TRBJ2-3	CASSPGTSSTDTQYF	TGTGCCAGCAGTCCCGGGACTAGCAGCACAGATACGCAGTATTTT
-	TRBV11-2	-	16	TRBJ2-3	CASSFSSAAVTDTQYF	TGTGCCAGCAGCTTCAGTTCAGCGGCTGTAACAGATACGCAGTATTTT
-	TRBV6-5	-	13	TRBJ1-5	CANKETGDQPQHF	TGTGCCAACAAGGAAACAGGAGATCAGCCCCAGCATTTT
-	TRBV28	-	12	TRBJ2-7	CASGDFNYGQYF	TGTGCCAGCGGTGACTTTAACTACGGGCAGTACTTC
TRBD2	TRBV6-5	few	20	TRBJ2-3	CANSPWTSGRGGRTTDTQYF	TGTGCCAACAGTCCCTGGACTAGCGGGAGAGGGGGTAGGACCACAGATACGCAGTATTTT
TRBD2	TRBV9	-	16	TRBJ2-3	CASSVVGLAVTDTQYF	TGTGCCAGCAGCGTAGTGGGACTAGCGGTCACAGATACGCAGTATTTT
TRBD2	TRBV29-1	-	14	TRBJ2-7	CSVVPAGGPCEQYF	TGCAGCGTTGTACCAGCGGGAGGACCATGCGAGCAGTACTTC
-	TRBV6-1	-	12	TRBJ2-7	CASRYEIYGRYF	TGTGCCAGCAGGTACGAAATCTACGGGCGGTACTTC
-	TRBV4-1	-	15	TRBJ1-3	CASSLDRSSGRTICF	TGCGCCAGCAGCCTTGACAGATCCTCTGGACGCACCATATGTTTT
-	TRBV11-2	-	16	TRBJ2-4	CASSLESGLAKTIEYF	TGTGCTAGCAGCTTAGAGTCGGGGCTAGCCAAAACCATCGAGTACTTC
TRBD2	TRBV4-1	-	15	TRBJ2-2	CASSQDRGGTWELFF	TGCGCCAGCAGCCAAGATCGCGGGGGAACTTGGGAGCTGTTTTTT
-	TRBV11-3	-	13	TRBJ1-1	CVRSLFSSTEAFF	TGTGTCAGGAGCTTATTTTCTAGCACTGAAGCTTTCTTT
TRBD2	TRBV14	-	16	TRBJ2-3	CASSLLAAGVGTTQYF	TGTGCCAGCAGCCTCCTGGCCGCGGGAGTTGGAACTACGCAGTATTTT
TRBD1	TRBV28	-	15	TRBJ2-7	CASSLPGTGGHEQYF	TGCGCCAGCAGCCTTCCCGGGACAGGGGGACACGAGCAGTACTTC
TRBD2	TRBV11-2	-	15	TRBJ2-7	CVISLVGGSSYEQYF	TGTGTCATCAGCTTAGTGGGGGGGAGCTCATACGAGCAGTACTTC
-	TRBV7-9	-	13	TRBJ2-5	CAISLNVHETQYF	TGTGCCATTAGCTTAAATGTACATGAGACCCAGTACTTC
-	TRBV5-1	many	16	TRBJ1-6	CASSPLETVYNSPLHF	TGCGCCAGCAGCCCCCTGGAGACAGTCTATAATTCACCCCTCCACTTT
-	TRBV28	-	13	TRBJ1-1	CARRSDSYTGAFF	TGTGCCCGCAGATCCGACAGCTACACTGGAGCTTTCTTT
TRBD2	TRBV11-1	once	16	TRBJ2-3	CTSSLGTSTQIDTQYF	TGTACCAGCAGCCTCGGGACTAGTACACAAATAGATACGCAGTATTTT
TRBD1	TRBV11-2	-	17	TRBJ2-7	CASSIDPPGQGSCEQYF	TGTGCCAGTAGTATCGACCCGCCGGGACAGGGAAGCTGCGAGCAGTACTTC
-	TRBV6-5	medium-sized	14	TRBJ1-3	CASRLTAAGNTIYF	TGTGCCAGCAGACTAACGGCGGCAGGAAACACCATATATTTT